These 12 T cell receptor beta chains originate from one sample sequenced in a study of blood T cell repertoires in COVID-19. Profiled with immunoSEQ multiplex PCR; TCRdb holds only in-frame clones, not every one. The data hold under 100,000 clones, with 85% to 90% observed a single time. The sequenced material came from peripheral blood. These receptors came from a man aged 40-55 years with acute or convalescent COVID-19.

The V and J genes are TRBV5-5 and TRBJ1-3; D unresolved. Germline V gene lookup returns CDR1 SGHKS and CDR2 YYEKEE (reference sequence). The V end lost 0 bases, the J end lost 2 bases, and 9 bases lay between the germline ends. The CDR3 covers 15 residues. The CDR3, as DNA: TGTGCCAGCAGCTTGGGCGGGAAGGCTGGAAACACCATATATTTT. Translation: CASSLGGKAGNTIYF. The full variable domain, completed using reference TRBV5-5 and TRBJ1-3, is DAGVTQSPTHLIKTRGQQVTLRCSPISGHKSVSWYQQVLGQGPQFIFQYYEKEERGRGNFPDRFSARQFPNYSSELNVNALLLGDSALYLCASSLGGKAGNTIYFGEGSWLTVV.

The chain combines TRBV5-1 with TRBJ1-1; the D gene is possibly TRBD1 (6 bases). The CDR3 has 14 residues. The V gene's germline CDR1 is SGHRS and CDR2 YFSETQ. The V end lost 0 bases, the J end lost 1 base, and 7 bases lay between the germline ends. Here the CDR3 DNA reads TGCGCCAGCAGCTTGGACAGGGCGAACACTGAAGCTTTCTTT. It yields the protein CASSLDRANTEAFF.

The chain is built from TRBV14 and TRBJ2-1; TRBD2 matches 11 bases. Germline V lookup: CDR1 SGHDN, CDR2 FVKESK. The J segment lost 4 bases and the V segment lost 1 base, leaving 6 bases of the junction unmatched. This CDR3 is built from 17 residues. CDR3 coding DNA: TGTGCCAGCAGCCAAGGCCTACTAGCGGGGGCATACAATGAGCAGTTCTTC. This encodes CASSQGLLAGAYNEQFF.

The chain links TRBV5-1 to TRBJ2-5; 14 nucleotides align to TRBD2. With 4 bases clipped from V and 1 base from J, the junction kept 3 bases outside the gene matches. The CDR3 consists of 16 residues. Germline assignment: CDR1 SGHRS and CDR2 YFSETQ. DNA of the CDR3: TGCGCCAGCAGCCATGGACTAGCGGGGGGCCAAGAGACCCAGTACTTC. This gives the protein CASSHGLAGGQETQYF.

This rearrangement joins TRBV5-6 to TRBJ2-3; 7 bases are a match to TRBD1. Trimming cost V 2 bases and J 5 bases; bases outside gene matches: 8. The CDR3 runs 15 residues. CDR1 and CDR2 from the germline V gene are SGHDT and YYEEEE. DNA of the CDR3: TGTGCCAGCAGCTTCGGCAGGGGGTGGGTAGATACGCAGTATTTT. Translating gives CASSFGRGWVDTQYF.

This chain uses TRBV6-1 with TRBJ2-3, with a weak D call TRBD2 (5 bases). Trimming stripped 3 bases from V and 6 bases from J, with 16 bases between. Germline values: CDR1 MNHNS, CDR2 SASEGT. CDR3 length: 15 amino acids. The CDR3 spells CASSEGTLEADTQYF. DNA of the CDR3: TGTGCCAGCAGTGAGGGCACCTTGGAGGCGGATACGCAGTATTTT.

The chain links TRBV7-9 to TRBJ1-2, with 7 bases matching TRBD1. The length of the CDR3 is 14 residues. V lost 4 bases, J lost 11 bases, and 13 bases stayed unmatched. From germline, CDR1 is SEHNR and CDR2 FQNEAQ (reference sequence). The CDR3 sequence: CASSSLEWDRSYTF. CDR3 nucleotide sequence: TGTGCCAGCAGCTCCCTAGAGTGGGACAGATCGTACACCTTC.

The chain joins TRBV11-3 to TRBJ2-3; 9 nucleotides line up with TRBD1. V was pared by 1 base and J by 4 bases, with 6 bases of the junction left unmatched. Germline CDR1 reads SGHNT; CDR2 reads YENEEA. The CDR3 consists of 16 residues. In DNA form, the CDR3 reads TGTGCCAGCAGCTTAGCGACAGGGGGAGGTGCAGATACGCAGTATTTT. Amino acids: CASSLATGGGADTQYF.

The rearrangement joins TRBV7-2 to TRBJ2-2; 8 bases are shared with TRBD2. V trimming: 3 bases; J trimming: 1 base; junction bases outside the gene matches: 4. CDR3 length: 16 amino acids. Germline CDR1 is SGHTA and CDR2 is FQGNSA. This CDR3 is CASSFTSGGNTGELFF. The CDR3 DNA reads as TGTGCCAGCAGCTTTACCAGCGGGGGGAACACCGGGGAGCTGTTTTTT.

V and J are TRBV4-1 and TRBJ1-5; 8 bases match TRBD1. Per germline, CDR1 MGHRA and CDR2 YSYEKL. This CDR3 comprises 15 residues. Unmatched junction bases numbered 5, after V lost 5 bases and J lost 2 bases. CDR3 nucleotide sequence: TGCGCCAGCAGCACCCTGACAGGGGGCAATCAGCCCCAGCATTTT. It yields the protein CASSTLTGGNQPQHF.

V and J are TRBV14 and TRBJ1-1, with a possible D match to TRBD1 (5 bases). V shed 4 bases and J shed 0 bases, with 21 bases lying between them. Germline CDR1 reads SGHDN; CDR2 reads FVKESK. The CDR3 length is 18 residues. In nucleotides, the CDR3 is TGTGCCAGCAGCCCCCTACCGGGACTGACAAAACTGAACACTGAAGCTTTCTTT. This gives the protein CASSPLPGLTKLNTEAFF.

The chain couples TRBV5-1 to TRBJ1-2, with 11 bases identical to TRBD1. This CDR3 is built from 15 residues. Germline-derived CDR1 and CDR2 are SGHRS and YFSETQ. V lost 4 bases to trimming and J lost 6 bases; unmatched junction nucleotides: 8. CDR3 loop: CASSRTGGAGDGYTF. The CDR3 coding sequence is TGCGCCAGCAGCCGGACAGGGGGCGCGGGAGATGGCTACACCTTC.